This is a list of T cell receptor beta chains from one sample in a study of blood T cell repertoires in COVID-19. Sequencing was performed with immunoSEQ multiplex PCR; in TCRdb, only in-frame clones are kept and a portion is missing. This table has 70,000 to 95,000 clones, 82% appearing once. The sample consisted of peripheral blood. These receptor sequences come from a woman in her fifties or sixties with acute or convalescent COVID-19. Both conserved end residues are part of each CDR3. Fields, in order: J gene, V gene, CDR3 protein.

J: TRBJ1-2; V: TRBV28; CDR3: CASSLSTRGYTF
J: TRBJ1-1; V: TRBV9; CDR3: CASSAQTDVNTEAFF
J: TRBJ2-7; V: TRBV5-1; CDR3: CASSLFGDRSYEQYF
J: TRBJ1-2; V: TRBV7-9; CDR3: CASSLSRNYGYTF
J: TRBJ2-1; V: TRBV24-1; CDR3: CATSDWNRLSGGSYNEQFF
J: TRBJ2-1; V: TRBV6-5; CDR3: CASRGMGSYNEQFF
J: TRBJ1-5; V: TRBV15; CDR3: CATSSPSGTLIISNQPQHF
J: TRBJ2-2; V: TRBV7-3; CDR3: CASSPRGQGNTGELFF
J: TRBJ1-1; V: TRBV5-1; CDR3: CASSVQGSPNTEAFF
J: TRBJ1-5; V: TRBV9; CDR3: CASSVDSRVPQHF
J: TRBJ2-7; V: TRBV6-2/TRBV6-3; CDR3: CASSRLAGSYEQYF
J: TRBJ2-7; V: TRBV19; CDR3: CASSQLQGQGEQYF
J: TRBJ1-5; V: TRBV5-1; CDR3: CASSSGPGQPQHF
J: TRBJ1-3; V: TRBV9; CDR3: CASSVSGAGGNTIYF
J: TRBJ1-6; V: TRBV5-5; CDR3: CASRPDRINSPLHF
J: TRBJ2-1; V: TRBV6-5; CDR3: CASSYVRTGNNEQFF